These 23 T cell receptor beta chains share one sample of origin, sequenced in a study of beta chain features in type 1 diabetes (dated by TCRdb to 2016 to 2019). Results and caveats for the whole study, not just this receptor: In all four CD4+ subsets, TCRB CDR3 length was moderately but significantly shorter in type 1 diabetes patients.

Libraries were prepared through the immunoSEQ multiplex PCR assay. The entire isolated RNA was reverse transcribed using the High Capacity cDNA Reverse Transcription Kit, and thus expressed TCRB transcripts were sequenced. TCRdb limited this immuneACCESS table to in-frame rearrangements with V and J called. A share of clones is missing; checked studies link under half to unresolved V genes, and the rest is unexplained. For this sample the table gives roughly 290,000 clones, of which over 14% were detected only once. The ten largest clones represent 0.015% to 0.017% of the sample. These TCRs are of unknown antigen specificity. Sequenced material: naive CD4+ T cells from blood. Interpreted using the paper, the cell subset or site label stands for: true naive CD4+ T cells. These receptors were taken from a man aged 18-30 years with type 1 diabetes.

This clone came up a few times. The chain is built from TRBV10-2 and TRBJ1-5, with 9 nucleotides matching TRBD1. The germline V gene has CDR1 WSHSY and CDR2 SAAADI. CDR3 size: 16 residues. Unmatched junction bases numbered 6, after V lost 0 bases and J lost 6 bases. CDR3 region: CASSESGQGNGQPQHF. CDR3 DNA sequence: TGCGCCAGCAGTGAGTCGGGACAGGGTAACGGTCAGCCCCAGCATTTT.

The chain employs TRBV6-1 and TRBJ2-7; tentatively, D is TRBD2 (6 bases). Trimming removed 1 base from V and 0 bases from J, with 7 bases in between. CDR1 and CDR2 (germline): MNHNS, SASEGT. The CDR3 is made up of 14 amino acids. The DNA for the CDR3 is TGTGCCAGCAGTGAAGTCGGGAGCTCCTACGAGCAGTACTTC. Translation: CASSEVGSSYEQYF.

The chain couples TRBV14 to TRBJ2-1, with TRBD2 matching over 7 bases. V dropped 4 bases and J dropped 7; count of bases not matched to a gene: 10. This CDR3 spans 15 amino acids. CDR1 and CDR2 from the germline V gene are SGHDN and FVKESK. The CDR3 sequence is CASSPPGTIKNEQFF. The DNA of the CDR3 is TGTGCCAGCAGCCCGCCTGGGACTATAAAGAATGAGCAGTTCTTC.

Only a few counts were recorded for this clone. The chain employs TRBV4-1 and TRBJ2-2, with 11 bases that match TRBD1. In germline, CDR1 is MGHRA, CDR2 YSYEKL. CDR3 length equals 16 residues. The V and J ends lost 5 bases and 3 bases, in that order; junction bases with no gene match: 5. The CDR3 loop reads CASSLGQGADTGELFF. CDR3 DNA: TGCGCCAGCAGCTTAGGACAGGGGGCGGACACCGGGGAGCTGTTTTTT.

The chain links TRBV29-1 to TRBJ2-3, with 8 bases that match TRBD2. Germline-derived CDR1 and CDR2 are SQVTM and ANQGSEA. J was trimmed by 2 bases and V by 3 bases; bases with no gene match: 10. The CDR3 has 16 residues. The chain's CDR3 is CSVDLAGTIATDTQYF. As DNA, the CDR3 is TGCAGCGTTGACTTAGCGGGGACCATCGCCACAGATACGCAGTATTTT.

This CDR3 is CSVEDQDRGCFF. The DNA for the CDR3 is TGCAGCGTTGAAGATCAGGACAGGGGTTGTTTCTTT. The rearrangement links TRBV29-1 to TRBJ1-1; 9 bases map to TRBD1. Germline CDR1 is SQVTM and CDR2 is ANQGSEA. Trimming at V came to 0 bases and at J to 13 bases, leaving 6 bases not matched to a gene. The CDR3 spans 12 residues.

A few counts support this clone. The V gene is TRBV5-1, the J gene TRBJ2-5; D call uncertain. V shed 2 bases and J shed 2 bases, with 7 bases lying between them. Per the germline V gene, CDR1 is SGHRS and CDR2 is YFSETQ. The CDR3 runs 13 residues. CDR3 DNA sequence: TGCGCCAGCAGCTTCAACAGACAAGAGACCCAGTACTTC. Protein sequence: CASSFNRQETQYF.

The chain carries TRBV30 and TRBJ2-1, with D perhaps matching TRBD1 (5 bases). CDR1 is GTSNPN and CDR2 is SVGIG in the germline V gene (reference sequence). The V end lost 8 bases, the J end lost 0 bases, and 11 bases lay between the germline ends. This CDR3 spans 13 amino acids. The CDR3, as DNA: TGTGCCGCGCAGGGTAGCTCCTACAATGAGCAGTTCTTC. Amino acids: CAAQGSSYNEQFF.

V and J are TRBV27 and TRBJ1-2; 8 nucleotides align to TRBD1. CDR3 length equals 16 residues. V lost 7 bases to trimming and J lost 6 bases; unmatched junction nucleotides: 16. The germline gives CDR1 MNHEY, CDR2 SMNVEV (reference sequence). The CDR3 region has the DNA TGTGCCAGCAAAACTCATTCAAGGACAGGGTTGAATGGCTACACCTTC. Translated, it gives CASKTHSRTGLNGYTF.

The rearrangement joins TRBV5-6 to TRBJ2-5; the D is unclear. This CDR3 has 14 residues. Germline assignment: CDR1 SGHDT and CDR2 YYEEEE. Trimming took off 4 bases at V and 5 bases at J, with 15 bases between the two ends. The CDR3 DNA is TGTGCCAGCAGCCCCGGTCAACCTACGGAGACCCAGTACTTC. Amino acid sequence: CASSPGQPTETQYF.

The chain couples TRBV18 to TRBJ2-7; perhaps TRBD1 as D (5 bases). Trimming stripped 5 bases from V and 4 bases from J, with 6 bases between. CDR1 and CDR2 (germline): KGHSH, LQKENI. The CDR3 consists of 11 residues. DNA of the CDR3: TGTGCCAGCTCAGCAGGGTACGAGCAGTACTTC. This gives the protein CASSAGYEQYF. Full variable domain (missing parts from reference TRBV18 and TRBJ2-7): NAGVMQNPRHLVRRRGQEARLRCSPMKGHSHVYWYRQLPEEGLKFMVYLQKENIIDESGMPKERFSAEFPKEGPSILRIQQVVRGDSAAYFCASSAGYEQYFGPGTRLTVT.

V and J are TRBV19 and TRBJ2-7; TRBD1 might be the D (6 bases). This CDR3 has 14 amino acids. Trimming removed 4 bases from V and 2 bases from J, with 12 bases in between. Per germline, CDR1 LNHDA and CDR2 SQIVND (reference sequence). This CDR3 is CASSSTGTTYEQYF. The CDR3 coding sequence is TGTGCCAGTAGTAGCACCGGGACAACCTACGAGCAGTACTTC.

The V call is TRBV19, the J call TRBJ1-6; tentatively, D is TRBD1 (6 bases). The germline V gene encodes CDR1 LNHDA and CDR2 SQIVND (reference sequence). There are 16 residues in the CDR3. The germline V and J ends were trimmed by 4 bases and 8 bases, with 18 bases remaining between them. CDR3 residues: CASSRGNRVMDSPLHF. The DNA for the CDR3 is TGTGCCAGTAGTAGGGGGAACAGGGTAATGGATTCACCCCTCCACTTT.

In its sample, this clone was seen a few times. The chain uses TRBV27 and TRBJ1-1, with a tentative D call TRBD1 (5 bases). The CDR3 is 13 amino acids. Trimming took 2 bases from V and 7 from J, leaving 11 bases between them. Germline values: CDR1 MNHEY, CDR2 SMNVEV (reference sequence). The CDR3 protein is CASSLVWGVEAFF. The CDR3 bases are TGTGCCAGCAGTTTAGTATGGGGGGTTGAAGCTTTCTTT.

The table lists this clone with a few counts. The chain uses TRBV18 and TRBJ2-3; maybe TRBD2 (7 bases). The germline V gene encodes CDR1 KGHSH and CDR2 LQKENI. This CDR3 has 17 amino acids. The V end lost 1 base, the J end lost 0 bases, and 14 bases lay between the germline ends. The DNA for the CDR3 is TGTGCCAGCTCACCACGCGGGGGCCCAGGAAGCACAGATACGCAGTATTTT. It codes for CASSPRGGPGSTDTQYF.

A few counts support this clone. V is TRBV30 and J is TRBJ2-1; no clear D gene. The CDR3 extends over 12 amino acids. The V gene lost 7 bases and the J gene lost 4 bases, with 11 bases spanning the gap. CDR1 is GTSNPN, CDR2 SVGIG, per germline (reference sequence). CDR3 region: CAYNRGYNEQFF. As DNA, the CDR3 is TGTGCCTACAACCGCGGTTACAATGAGCAGTTCTTC. Together with reference TRBV30 and TRBJ2-1, the CDR3 gives the full variable domain: SQTIHQWPATLVQPVGSPLSLECTVEGTSNPNLYWYRQAAGRGLQLLFYSVGIGQISSEVPQNLSASRPQDRQFILSSKKLLLSDSGFYLCAYNRGYNEQFFGPGTRLTVL.

This clone was picked up a small number of times. The chain couples TRBV25-1 to TRBJ1-2; D gene uncertain. Germline values: CDR1 MGHDK, CDR2 SYGVNS. The CDR3 extends over 14 amino acids. With 3 bases removed from V and 2 bases from J, the gap between germline ends came to 10 bases. The CDR3 DNA reads as TGTGCCAGCAGTGACCCGACACGGAACTATGGCTACACCTTC. It encodes CASSDPTRNYGYTF.

This clone was observed a handful of times. As DNA, the CDR3 is TGCAGCGTAGACAGGGACTACTATGGCTACACCTTC. Protein: CSVDRDYYGYTF. The gene calls are TRBV29-1 and TRBJ1-2, with 7 bases identical to TRBD1. CDR3 size: 12 residues. Trimming removed 6 bases from V and 3 bases from J; junction bases left unmatched: 4. CDR1 and CDR2 from the germline V gene are SQVTM and ANQGSEA. Full variable domain (rest looked up from reference TRBV29-1 and TRBJ1-2): SAVISQKPSRDICQRGTSLTIQCQVDSQVTMMFWYRQQPGQSLTLIATANQGSEATYESGFVIDKFPISRPNLTFSTLTVSNMSPEDSSIYLCSVDRDYYGYTFGSGTRLTVV.

This clone was seen more than once but under ten times. The rearrangement links TRBV6-5 to TRBJ2-3; 7 bases are shared with TRBD1. The CDR3 loop spans 15 amino acids. The V and J ends lost 6 bases and 5 bases, in that order; junction bases with no gene match: 11. The germline V gene encodes CDR1 MNHEY and CDR2 SVGAGI. CDR3: CASSDGTAYGDTQYF. In nucleotides, the CDR3 is TGTGCCAGCAGCGATGGGACAGCGTATGGAGATACGCAGTATTTT.

This chain connects TRBV30 to TRBJ2-7; 7 bases map to TRBD1. The germline V gene has CDR1 GTSNPN and CDR2 SVGIG (reference sequence). CDR3 length: 13 amino acids. The V gene end was trimmed by 6 bases and the J gene end by 0 bases; junction bases not matched to a gene: 5. DNA for the CDR3: TGTGCCTGTGGGACAGTGAGCTCCTACGAGCAGTACTTC. Translated: CACGTVSSYEQYF.

This clone occurred a few times. CDR3 loop: CATSLDRLPTDTQYF. The CDR3 DNA reads TGTGCCACCAGCCTGGACAGGCTACCCACAGATACGCAGTATTTT. The chain carries TRBV15 and TRBJ2-3; 7 positions agree with TRBD1. This CDR3 has 15 amino acids. The germline gives CDR1 LNHNV, CDR2 YYDKDF (reference sequence). V shed 5 bases and J 2 bases; nucleotides not matched to a gene: 7.

The chain uses TRBV4-1 and TRBJ2-1, with TRBD1 matching over 10 bases. V shed 4 bases and J 6 bases; nucleotides not matched to a gene: 9. Germline V CDR1 and CDR2: MGHRA, YSYEKL. This CDR3 has 16 residues. The CDR3 nucleotides are TGCGCCAGCAGCCGAAATTCCGGGACAGGGGTCAATGAGCAGTTCTTC. Its protein is CASSRNSGTGVNEQFF.

V usage is TRBV29-1 and J usage is TRBJ1-1; D is perhaps TRBD1 (5 bases). CDR1 is SQVTM, CDR2 ANQGSEA, per germline. Trimming took 4 bases from V and 3 from J, leaving 12 bases between them. CDR3 length equals 13 residues. Here the CDR3 DNA reads TGCAGCGTTGGGGGGTGGGGGGACACTGAAGCTTTCTTT. Translation: CSVGGWGDTEAFF.